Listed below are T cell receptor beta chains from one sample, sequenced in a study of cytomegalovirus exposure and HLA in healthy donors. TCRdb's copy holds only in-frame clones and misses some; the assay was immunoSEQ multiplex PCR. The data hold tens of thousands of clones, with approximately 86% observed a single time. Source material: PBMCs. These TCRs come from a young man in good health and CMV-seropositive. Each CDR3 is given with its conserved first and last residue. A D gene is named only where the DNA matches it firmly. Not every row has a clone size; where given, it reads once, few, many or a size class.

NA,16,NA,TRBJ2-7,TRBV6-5,CASSYSPAQGLYEQYF,TGTGCCAGCAGTTACTCCCCAGCCCAGGGGCTCTACGAGCAGTACTTC
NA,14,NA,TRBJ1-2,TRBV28,CASSLQVDGFGYTF,TGTGCCAGCAGTCTACAGGTCGACGGATTCGGCTACACCTTC
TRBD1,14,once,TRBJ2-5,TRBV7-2,CASSLGGQKETQYF,TGTGCCAGCAGCTTAGGGGGACAGAAAGAGACCCAGTACTTC
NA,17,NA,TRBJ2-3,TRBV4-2,CASSQERAGGGTDTQYF,TGTGCCAGCAGCCAAGAAAGGGCTGGCGGGGGCACAGATACGCAGTATTTT
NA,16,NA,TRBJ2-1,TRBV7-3,CASSLLGEGSYNEQFF,TGTGCCAGCAGCTTACTAGGTGAAGGCTCCTACAATGAGCAGTTCTTC
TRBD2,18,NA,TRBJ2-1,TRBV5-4,CASSFGTSGRYWWNEQFF,TGTGCCAGCAGCTTCGGGACTAGCGGGAGGTATTGGTGGAATGAGCAGTTCTTC
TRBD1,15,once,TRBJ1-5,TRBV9,CASSVGTGGSQPQHF,TGTGCCAGCAGCGTAGGGACAGGGGGCAGTCAGCCCCAGCATTTT
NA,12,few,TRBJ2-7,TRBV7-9,CASSLDEWEQYF,TGTGCCAGCAGCTTAGATGAGTGGGAGCAGTACTTC
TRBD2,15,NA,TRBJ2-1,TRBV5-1,CASSRRTSNGNEQFF,TGCGCCAGCAGCCGTCGGACTAGCAATGGCAATGAGCAGTTCTTC
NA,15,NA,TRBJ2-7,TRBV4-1,CASSQEGGLSYEQYF,TGCGCCAGCAGCCAAGAGGGGGGGCTCTCCTACGAGCAGTACTTC
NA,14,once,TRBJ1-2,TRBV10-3,CAISGKGEGYGYTF,TGTGCCATCAGTGGAAAGGGGGAGGGCTATGGCTACACCTTC
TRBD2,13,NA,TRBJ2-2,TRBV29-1,CSVGTIFTGELFF,TGCAGCGTAGGGACTATCTTCACCGGGGAGCTGTTTTTT